This TCR beta chain was observed in a study of blood T cell repertoires in COVID-19. Whole-study context: Acute-phase and convalescent COVID-19 samples originated in the United States, Italy and Spain.

In the authors' methods: Amplified reference gene primers provided the basis for estimating nucleated cell counts. Clones were sequenced by immunoSEQ multiplex PCR, and TCRdb holds only the in-frame ones, with some missing. That table is the source of V, J and clone size, and D and trimming were worked out from the DNA. The sample carries around 230,000 clones, about four fifths recorded once. The germline gives CDR1 SQVTM, CDR2 ANQGSEA. V lost 5 bases and J 3 bases, leaving 13 bases between the germline ends. This CDR3 contains 13 residues. The genes are TRBV29-1 and TRBJ1-2; a weak D match, TRBD1 (6 bases). The origin of this receptor is a woman in her 40s with active or convalescent COVID-19. Sample: peripheral blood. CDR3 sequence reads: CSVYTQGDYGYTF. CDR3 DNA: TGCAGCGTTTATACACAGGGCGACTATGGCTACACCTTC.